This T cell receptor (beta chain) came from a study of blood T cells in healthy people across ages. Study findings and constraints: With naive T cell percentage, TCR beta diversity showed a strong correlation.

Note on this clonotype: Its target is not known.

Per the germline V gene, CDR1 is SGDLS and CDR2 is YYNGEE. The CDR3 contains 15 residues. V lost 2 bases, J lost 6 bases, and 7 bases stayed unmatched. Next came a second PCR, run for about 7 to 11 cycles, which used a sample-barcoded 5' primer along with a J-beta primer mix. Carrying 12 random nucleotides, a template-switch adaptor labeled each individual cDNA molecule. At least 2.5 million CDR3-containing paired-end reads were obtained per sample. Via MiXCR, TCRdb re-called the 5' RACE reads, giving one row per CDR3 protein. Of around 1.1 million distinct CDR3 sequences in the sample, approximately 38% were seen once.

This sequence originates from a man between 18 and 35 years old in good health. V is TRBV9 and J is TRBJ2-1, with 8 bases aligning to TRBD2. Input material: blood. The DNA of the CDR3 is TGTGCCAGCAGCGTCACTTCCAGCGGGGGCAATGAGCAGTTCTTC. This codes for CASSVTSSGGNEQFF.